These 2 T cell receptor beta chains were all obtained from the same sample, sequenced in a study of vaccination effects on CD4 cells after COVID-19. Their antigens are not known. Sequencing followed a ViraFEST assay step that expanded antigen-specific CD4+ T cells with viral peptide pools. Subsequent to about 10 days of culture, CD4+ T cells were isolated. Each participant received a vaccine that was either BNT162b2 or mRNA-1273, given as two doses. The repertoire was sequenced with immunoSEQ multiplex PCR; TCRdb's copy has only in-frame clones and lacks some. The sample gives some 15,000 clones, approximately 68% of which show up once; roughly 24% is in the top ten. This specimen was CD4+ T cells from PBMCs cultured with HCoV-NL63 spike peptides, taken after COVID-19 vaccination. These receptors were taken from a human donor who received a COVID-19 vaccine.

This chain links TRBV30 with TRBJ2-1; the D gene is possibly TRBD2 (6 bases). Per the germline V gene, CDR1 is GTSNPN and CDR2 is SVGIG (reference sequence). The CDR3 has 13 residues. The germline V and J ends were trimmed by 3 bases and 6 bases, with 12 bases remaining between them. Here the CDR3 reads CAWSPGAINEQFF. The CDR3 DNA sequence: TGTGCCTGGAGCCCGGGAGCTATCAATGAGCAGTTCTTC.

This rearrangement joins TRBV7-2 to TRBJ1-3; perhaps TRBD1 as D (5 bases). Per germline, CDR1 SGHTA and CDR2 FQGNSA. Trimming removed 5 bases from V and 2 bases from J, with 10 bases in between. CDR3 length: 14 residues. The CDR3 reads CASSPGRTGNTIYF. DNA for the CDR3: TGTGCCAGCAGCCCGGGACGGACTGGAAACACCATATATTTT. Full variable domain (outside the CDR3, taken from reference TRBV7-2 and TRBJ1-3): GAGVSQSPSNKVTEKGKDVELRCDPISGHTALYWYRQSLGQGLEFLIYFQGNSAPDKSGLPSDRFSAERTGGSVSTLTIQRTQQEDSAVYLCASSPGRTGNTIYFGEGSWLTVV.